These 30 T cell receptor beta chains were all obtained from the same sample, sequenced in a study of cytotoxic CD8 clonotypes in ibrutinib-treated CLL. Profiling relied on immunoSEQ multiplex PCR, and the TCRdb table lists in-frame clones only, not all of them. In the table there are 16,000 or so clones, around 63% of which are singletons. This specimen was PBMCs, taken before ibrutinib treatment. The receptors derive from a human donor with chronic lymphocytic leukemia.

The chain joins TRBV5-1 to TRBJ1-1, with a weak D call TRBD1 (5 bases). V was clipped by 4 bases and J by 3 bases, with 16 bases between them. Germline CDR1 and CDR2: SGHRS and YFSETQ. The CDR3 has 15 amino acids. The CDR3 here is CASSPDGGSYTEAFF. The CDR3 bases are TGCGCCAGCAGCCCCGATGGGGGGAGTTACACTGAAGCTTTCTTT.

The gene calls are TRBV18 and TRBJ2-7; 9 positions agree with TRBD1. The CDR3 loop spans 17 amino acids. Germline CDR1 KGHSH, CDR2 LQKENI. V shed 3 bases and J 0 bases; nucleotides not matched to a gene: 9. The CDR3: CASSPTPGQGSSYEQYF. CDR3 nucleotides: TGTGCCAGCTCACCTACGCCGGGACAGGGTAGCTCCTACGAGCAGTACTTC.

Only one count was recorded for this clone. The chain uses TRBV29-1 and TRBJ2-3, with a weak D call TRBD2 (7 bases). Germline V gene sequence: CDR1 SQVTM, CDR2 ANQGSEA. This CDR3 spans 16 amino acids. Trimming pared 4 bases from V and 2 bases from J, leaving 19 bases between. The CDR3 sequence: CSVAGGYQAATDTQYF. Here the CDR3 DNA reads TGCAGCGTTGCGGGGGGCTACCAGGCTGCCACAGATACGCAGTATTTT.

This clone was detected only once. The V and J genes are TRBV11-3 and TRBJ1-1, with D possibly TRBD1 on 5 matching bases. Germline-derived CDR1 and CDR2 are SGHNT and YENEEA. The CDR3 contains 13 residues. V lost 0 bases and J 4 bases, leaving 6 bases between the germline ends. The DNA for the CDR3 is TGTGCCAGCAGCTTAGATGGGGCCACTGAAGCTTTCTTT. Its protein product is CASSLDGATEAFF.

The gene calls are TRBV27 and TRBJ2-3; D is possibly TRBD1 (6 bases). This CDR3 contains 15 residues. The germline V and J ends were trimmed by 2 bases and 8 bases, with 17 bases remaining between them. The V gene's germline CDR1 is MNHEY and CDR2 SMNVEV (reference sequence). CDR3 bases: TGTGCCAGCAGTTTAGACCGACAGGTTACTGTTACGCAGTATTTT. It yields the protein CASSLDRQVTVTQYF.

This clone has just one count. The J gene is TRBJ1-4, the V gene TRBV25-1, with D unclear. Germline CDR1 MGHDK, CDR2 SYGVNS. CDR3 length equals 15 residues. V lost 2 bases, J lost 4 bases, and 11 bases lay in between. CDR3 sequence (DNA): TGTGCCAGCAGTGAAGGGGTTAGCGTTAATGAAAAACTGTTTTTT. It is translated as CASSEGVSVNEKLFF.

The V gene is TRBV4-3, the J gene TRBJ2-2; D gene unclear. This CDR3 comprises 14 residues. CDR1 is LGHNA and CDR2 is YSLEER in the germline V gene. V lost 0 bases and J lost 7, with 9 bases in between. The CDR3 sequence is CASSQDTGFGELFF. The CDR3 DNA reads TGCGCCAGCAGCCAAGATACTGGGTTCGGGGAGCTGTTTTTT.

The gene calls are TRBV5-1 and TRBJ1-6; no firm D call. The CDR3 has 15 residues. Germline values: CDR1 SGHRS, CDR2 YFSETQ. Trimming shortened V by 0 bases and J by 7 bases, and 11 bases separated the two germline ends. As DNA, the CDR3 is TGCGCCAGCAGCTTGGATCTGGCAGCCAATTCACCCCTCCACTTT. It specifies CASSLDLAANSPLHF.

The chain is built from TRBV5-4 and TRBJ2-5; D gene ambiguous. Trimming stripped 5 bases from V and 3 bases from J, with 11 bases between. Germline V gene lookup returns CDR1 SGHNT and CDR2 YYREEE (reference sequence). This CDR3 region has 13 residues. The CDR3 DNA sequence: TGTGCCAGCAGAGGAGCCTCCGAAGAGACCCAGTACTTC. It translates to CASRGASEETQYF. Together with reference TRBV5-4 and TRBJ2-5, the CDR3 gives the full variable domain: ETGVTQSPTHLIKTRGQQVTLRCSSQSGHNTVSWYQQALGQGPQFIFQYYREEENGRGNFPPRFSGLQFPNYSSELNVNALELDDSALYLCASRGASEETQYFGPGTRLLVL.

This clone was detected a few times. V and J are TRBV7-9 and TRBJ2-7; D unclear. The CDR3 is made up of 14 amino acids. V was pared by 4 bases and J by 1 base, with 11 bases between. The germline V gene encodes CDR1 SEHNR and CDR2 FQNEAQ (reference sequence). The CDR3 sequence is CASSSSQISYEQYF. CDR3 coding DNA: TGTGCCAGCAGCTCGTCACAGATATCCTACGAGCAGTACTTC.

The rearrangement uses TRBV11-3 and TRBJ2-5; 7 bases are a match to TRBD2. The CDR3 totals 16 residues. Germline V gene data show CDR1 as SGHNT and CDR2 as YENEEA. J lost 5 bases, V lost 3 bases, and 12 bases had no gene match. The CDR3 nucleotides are TGTGCCAGCAGCTTGGGGTCGGGGCGGGGGTCTGAGACCCAGTACTTC. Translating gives CASSLGSGRGSETQYF. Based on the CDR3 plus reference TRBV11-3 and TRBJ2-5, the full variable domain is EAGVVQSPRYKIIEKKQPVAFWCNPISGHNTLYWYLQNLGQGPELLIRYENEEAVDDSQLPKDRFSAERLKGVDSTLKIQPAELGDSAVYLCASSLGSGRGSETQYFGPGTRLLVL.

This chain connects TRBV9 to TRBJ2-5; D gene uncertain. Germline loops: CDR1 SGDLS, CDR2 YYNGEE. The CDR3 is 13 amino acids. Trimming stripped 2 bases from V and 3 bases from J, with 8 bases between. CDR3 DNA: TGTGCCAGCAGCGTGTCGGATAAAGAGACCCAGTACTTC. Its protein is CASSVSDKETQYF.

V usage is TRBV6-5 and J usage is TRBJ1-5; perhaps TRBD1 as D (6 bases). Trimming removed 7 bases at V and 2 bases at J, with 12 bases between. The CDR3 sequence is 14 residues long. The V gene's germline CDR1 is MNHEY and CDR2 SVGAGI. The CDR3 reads CASMGGLGNQPQHF. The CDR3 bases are TGTGCCAGCATGGGGGGGCTAGGCAATCAGCCCCAGCATTTT.

In DNA form, the CDR3 reads TGTGCCACCAGCAACGCTGGGCAGGGGCGCGGCAATCAGCCCCAGCATTTT. This translates into CATSNAGQGRGNQPQHF. The chain uses TRBV15 and TRBJ1-5, with D possibly TRBD1 on 6 matching bases. Per the germline V gene, CDR1 is LNHNV and CDR2 is YYDKDF (reference sequence). This CDR3 has 17 amino acids. V lost 4 bases to trimming and J lost 2 bases, with 18 bases between them.

The CDR3 DNA follows: TGTGCCAGCAGTTACAGGGCAACCGTGAACACTGAAGCTTTCTTT. This codes for CASSYRATVNTEAFF. The chain carries TRBV6-5 and TRBJ1-1, with unresolved D. Germline V gene lookup returns CDR1 MNHEY and CDR2 SVGAGI. V was pared by 2 bases and J by 0 bases, with 10 bases between. The CDR3 loop spans 15 amino acids.

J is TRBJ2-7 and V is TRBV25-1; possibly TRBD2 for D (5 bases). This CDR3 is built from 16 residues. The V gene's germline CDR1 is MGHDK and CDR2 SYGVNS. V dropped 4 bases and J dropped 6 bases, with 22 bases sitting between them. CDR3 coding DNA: TGTGCCAGCAGTGGCTGGACGGGATCCTATCCTCGCGAGCAGTACTTC. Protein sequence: CASSGWTGSYPREQYF.

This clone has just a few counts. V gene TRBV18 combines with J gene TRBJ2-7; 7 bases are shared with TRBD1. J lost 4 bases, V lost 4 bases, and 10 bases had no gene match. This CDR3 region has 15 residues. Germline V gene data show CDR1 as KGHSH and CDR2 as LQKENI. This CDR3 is CASSRFRDSGYEQYF. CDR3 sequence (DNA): TGTGCCAGCTCACGATTCCGGGACAGTGGGTACGAGCAGTACTTC. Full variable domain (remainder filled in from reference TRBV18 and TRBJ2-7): NAGVMQNPRHLVRRRGQEARLRCSPMKGHSHVYWYRQLPEEGLKFMVYLQKENIIDESGMPKERFSAEFPKEGPSILRIQQVVRGDSAAYFCASSRFRDSGYEQYFGPGTRLTVT.

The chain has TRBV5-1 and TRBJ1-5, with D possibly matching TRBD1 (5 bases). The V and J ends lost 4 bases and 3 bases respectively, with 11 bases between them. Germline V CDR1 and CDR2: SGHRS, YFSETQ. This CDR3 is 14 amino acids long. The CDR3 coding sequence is TGCGCCAGCAGCCTGCAGGGAAACAATCAGCCCCAGCATTTT. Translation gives CASSLQGNNQPQHF.

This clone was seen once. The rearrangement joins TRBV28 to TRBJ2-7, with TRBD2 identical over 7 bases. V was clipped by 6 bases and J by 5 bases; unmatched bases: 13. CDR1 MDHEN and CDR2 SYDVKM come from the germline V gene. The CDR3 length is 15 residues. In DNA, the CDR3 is TGTGCCAGCAGCACTTCAGGCCCTAGCGGCCACGAGCAGTACTTC. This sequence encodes CASSTSGPSGHEQYF. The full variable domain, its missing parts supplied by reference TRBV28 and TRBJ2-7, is DVKVTQSSRYLVKRTGEKVFLECVQDMDHENMFWYRQDPGLGLRLIYFSYDVKMKEKGDIPEGYSVSREKKERFSLILESASTNQTSMYLCASSTSGPSGHEQYFGPGTRLTVT.

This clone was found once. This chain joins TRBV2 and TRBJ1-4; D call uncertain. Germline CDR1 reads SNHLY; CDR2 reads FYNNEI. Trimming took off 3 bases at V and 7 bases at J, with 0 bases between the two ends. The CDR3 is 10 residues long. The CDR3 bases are TGTGCCAGCAGTGATGAAAAACTGTTTTTT. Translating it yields CASSDEKLFF.

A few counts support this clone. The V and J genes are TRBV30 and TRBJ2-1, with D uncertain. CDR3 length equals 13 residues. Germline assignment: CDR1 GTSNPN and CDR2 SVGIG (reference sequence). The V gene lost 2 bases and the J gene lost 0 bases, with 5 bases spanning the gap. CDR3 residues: CAWSRGSYNEQFF. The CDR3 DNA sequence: TGTGCCTGGAGTCGAGGCTCCTACAATGAGCAGTTCTTC.

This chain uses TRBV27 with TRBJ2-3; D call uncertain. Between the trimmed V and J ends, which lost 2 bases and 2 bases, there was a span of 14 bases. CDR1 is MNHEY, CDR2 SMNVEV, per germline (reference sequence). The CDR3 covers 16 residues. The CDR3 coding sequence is TGTGCCAGCAGTTTAAGACGGCCTTCCCCCACAGATACGCAGTATTTT. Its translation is CASSLRRPSPTDTQYF.

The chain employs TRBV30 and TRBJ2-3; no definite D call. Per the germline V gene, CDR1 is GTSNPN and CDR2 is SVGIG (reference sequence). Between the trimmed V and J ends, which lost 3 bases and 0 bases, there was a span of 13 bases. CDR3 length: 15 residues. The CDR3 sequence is CAWRVRATSTDTQYF. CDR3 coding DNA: TGTGCCTGGAGAGTGCGAGCAACTAGCACAGATACGCAGTATTTT.

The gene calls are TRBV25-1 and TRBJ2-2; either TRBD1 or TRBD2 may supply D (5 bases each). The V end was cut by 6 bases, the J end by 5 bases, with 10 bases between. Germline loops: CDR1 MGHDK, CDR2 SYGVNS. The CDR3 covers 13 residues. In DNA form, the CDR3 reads TGTGCCAGCAGGGGGACCGTAACCGGGGAGCTGTTTTTT. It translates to CASRGTVTGELFF.

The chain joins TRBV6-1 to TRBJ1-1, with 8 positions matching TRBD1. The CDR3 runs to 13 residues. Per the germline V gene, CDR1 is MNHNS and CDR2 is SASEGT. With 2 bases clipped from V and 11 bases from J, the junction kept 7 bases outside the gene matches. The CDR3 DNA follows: TGTGCCAGCAGTGAATGGACAGGGACCGGCGCTTTCTTT. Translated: CASSEWTGTGAFF.

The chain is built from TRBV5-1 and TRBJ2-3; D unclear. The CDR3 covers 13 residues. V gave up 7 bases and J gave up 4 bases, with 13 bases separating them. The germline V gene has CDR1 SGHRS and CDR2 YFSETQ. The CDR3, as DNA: TGCGCCAGCCTGGACCTAAGGGCAGATACGCAGTATTTT. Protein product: CASLDLRADTQYF. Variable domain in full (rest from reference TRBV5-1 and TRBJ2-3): KAGVTQTPRYLIKTRGQQVTLSCSPISGHRSVSWYQQTPGQGLQFLFEYFSETQRNKGNFPGRFSGRQFSNSRSEMNVSTLELGDSALYLCASLDLRADTQYFGPGTRLTVL.

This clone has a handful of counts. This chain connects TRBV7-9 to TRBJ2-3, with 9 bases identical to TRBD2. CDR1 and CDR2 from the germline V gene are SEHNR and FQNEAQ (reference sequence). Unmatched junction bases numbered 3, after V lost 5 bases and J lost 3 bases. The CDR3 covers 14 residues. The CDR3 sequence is CASSKSGGTDTQYF. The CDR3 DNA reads TGTGCCAGCAGCAAGAGCGGGGGGACAGATACGCAGTATTTT.

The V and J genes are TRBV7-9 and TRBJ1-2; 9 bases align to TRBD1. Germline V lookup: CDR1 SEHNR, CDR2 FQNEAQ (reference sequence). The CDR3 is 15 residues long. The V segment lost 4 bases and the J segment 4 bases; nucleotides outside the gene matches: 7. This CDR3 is CASSSQTGGGYGYTF. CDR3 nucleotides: TGTGCCAGCAGCTCCCAGACAGGGGGTGGCTATGGCTACACCTTC.

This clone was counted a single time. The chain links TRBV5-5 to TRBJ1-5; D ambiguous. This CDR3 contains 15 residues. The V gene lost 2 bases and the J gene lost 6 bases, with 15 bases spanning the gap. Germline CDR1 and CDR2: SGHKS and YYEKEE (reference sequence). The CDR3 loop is CASSFVSNAGQPQHF. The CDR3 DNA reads TGTGCCAGCAGCTTCGTTTCCAACGCGGGTCAGCCCCAGCATTTT.

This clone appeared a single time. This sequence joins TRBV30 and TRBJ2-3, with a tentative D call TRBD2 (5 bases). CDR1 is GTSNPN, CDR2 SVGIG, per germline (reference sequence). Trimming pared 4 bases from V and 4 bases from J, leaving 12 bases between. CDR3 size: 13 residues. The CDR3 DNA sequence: TGTGCCTGGACTCGGGATAAATCAGATACGCAGTATTTT. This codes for CAWTRDKSDTQYF.